This entry lists 28 T cell receptor beta chains sequenced from one sample in a study of T cell responses to AZD1222 COVID-19 vaccine. The table came from immunoSEQ multiplex PCR; TCRdb's copy has only in-frame clones and leaves some out. Of around 99,000 clones listed, roughly 85% are singletons. Sequencing used peripheral blood, obtained 28 days after the second AZD1222 dose. These receptors all stem from an adult who received the AZD1222 COVID-19 vaccine.

The chain employs TRBV4-1 and TRBJ2-7, with D perhaps TRBD1 (6 bases). From germline, CDR1 is MGHRA and CDR2 YSYEKL. This CDR3 is 17 amino acids long. V lost 1 base and J lost 5, with 21 bases in between. The CDR3 nucleotides read TGCGCCAGCAGCCAAGGTTCCCCCGGGACACTCTCGAACGAGCAGTACTTC. Residues: CASSQGSPGTLSNEQYF.

The CDR3 region is CASSLAGLPIQYF. In nucleotides, the CDR3 is TGTGCCAGCAGCTTAGCAGGACTCCCCATTCAGTACTTC. The rearrangement uses TRBV7-2 and TRBJ2-4, with a tentative D call TRBD2 (5 bases). Germline CDR1 and CDR2: SGHTA and FQGNSA. The CDR3 sequence is 13 residues long. V gave up 0 bases and J gave up 9 bases, with 9 bases separating them.

The chain combines TRBV28 with TRBJ1-1; D gene unclear. The CDR3 has 14 residues. The germline V and J ends were trimmed by 2 bases and 0 bases, with 7 bases remaining between them. Germline CDR1 MDHEN, CDR2 SYDVKM. The CDR3 coding sequence is TGTGCCAGCAGTTTAACCGGGCTGAACACTGAAGCTTTCTTT. This translates into CASSLTGLNTEAFF.

The chain couples TRBV6-4 to TRBJ1-1; D perhaps matches TRBD1 (6 bases). From germline, CDR1 is MRHNA and CDR2 SNTAGT. The V gene lost 5 bases and the J gene lost 11 bases, with 18 bases spanning the gap. This CDR3 is built from 13 residues. The CDR3 here is CASSIQGTAPAFF. The CDR3 DNA is TGTGCCAGCAGTATTCAGGGGACTGCCCCGGCTTTCTTT.

This clone came up once. The chain combines TRBV27 with TRBJ1-2; the match to TRBD1 covers 10 bases. CDR3 length: 16 residues. V dropped 5 bases and J dropped 6; count of bases not matched to a gene: 12. The germline CDR1 and CDR2 sequences are MNHEY and SMNVEV (reference sequence). CDR3: CASSHRDRGGRDGYTF. The DNA for the CDR3 is TGTGCCAGCAGTCATAGGGACAGGGGCGGGCGCGATGGCTACACCTTC.

The chain couples TRBV5-1 to TRBJ2-7; a possible D gene is TRBD1 (6 bases). Per the germline V gene, CDR1 is SGHRS and CDR2 is YFSETQ. V was pared by 4 bases and J by 3 bases, with 11 bases between. The CDR3 is made up of 13 amino acids. Written as DNA, the CDR3 is TGCGCCAGCAGCCCCACAGGGATCTACGAGCAGTACTTC. Protein: CASSPTGIYEQYF.

The chain carries TRBV11-2 and TRBJ1-1; D is unresolved. V lost 1 base, J lost 2 bases, and 5 bases lay in between. CDR3 length: 13 amino acids. Germline CDR1 is SGHAT and CDR2 is FQNNGV. The CDR3 here is CASSLGRNTEAFF. The CDR3, as DNA: TGTGCCAGCAGCTTAGGACGTAACACTGAAGCTTTCTTT.

The chain recombines TRBV7-8 with TRBJ1-2; a possible D gene is TRBD1 (5 bases). The CDR3 contains 13 residues. V was shortened by 3 bases and J by 5 bases, with 10 bases between the two germline ends. The germline CDR1 and CDR2 sequences are SGHVS and FQNEAQ. CDR3 coding DNA: TGTGCCAGCAGCTTGGGGCAGAAGTATGGCTACACCTTC. This translates into CASSLGQKYGYTF.

The chain uses TRBV6-6 and TRBJ2-1; 7 nucleotides match TRBD1. This CDR3 has 16 residues. The J segment lost 4 bases and the V segment lost 0 bases, leaving 6 bases of the junction unmatched. From germline, CDR1 is MNHNY and CDR2 SVGAGI (reference sequence). CDR3 protein: CASSYSGRGKYNEQFF. CDR3 in DNA: TGTGCCAGCAGTTACTCAGGCAGGGGGAAATACAATGAGCAGTTCTTC.

The chain links TRBV3-1 (or the pseudogene TRBV3-2) to TRBJ2-7; 8 nucleotides match TRBD2. Germline V CDR1 and CDR2: LGHDT, YNNKEL (reference sequence). J was trimmed by 3 bases and V by 9 bases; bases with no gene match: 7. The CDR3 sequence is 13 residues long. CDR3 bases: TGTGCCAGTCGGGCGGGGGGTAGCTACGAGCAGTACTTC. It specifies CASRAGGSYEQYF.

The chain recombines TRBV5-1 with TRBJ2-1; 11 nucleotides line up with TRBD1. The CDR3 contains 17 residues. The germline V gene has CDR1 SGHRS and CDR2 YFSETQ. V lost 1 base and J lost 9; bases outside the gene matches: 12. DNA of the CDR3: TGCGCCAGCAGCTTGATGATCGGACAGGGGGCGAGTAGTGAGCAGTTCTTC. This encodes CASSLMIGQGASSEQFF. Full variable domain (remainder filled in from reference TRBV5-1 and TRBJ2-1): KAGVTQTPRYLIKTRGQQVTLSCSPISGHRSVSWYQQTPGQGLQFLFEYFSETQRNKGNFPGRFSGRQFSNSRSEMNVSTLELGDSALYLCASSLMIGQGASSEQFFGPGTRLTVL.

The chain joins TRBV18 to TRBJ2-7; perhaps TRBD1 as D (5 bases). Deletions cut 6 bases from V and 3 bases from J, with 12 bases between. The germline gives CDR1 KGHSH, CDR2 LQKENI. There are 13 residues in the CDR3. The CDR3 is CASSRDSFYEQYF. The CDR3 region has the DNA TGTGCCAGCTCCCGCGACAGTTTCTACGAGCAGTACTTC.

The chain has TRBV3-1 (or the pseudogene TRBV3-2) and TRBJ2-1; D tentatively fits TRBD1 or TRBD2 (6 bases each). CDR3 length: 11 residues. Germline CDR1 reads LGHDT; CDR2 reads YNNKEL (reference sequence). Between the trimmed V and J ends, which lost 5 bases and 16 bases, there was a span of 15 bases. CDR3 in DNA: TGTGCCAGCAGCAAAGGGGGGAGACACTTCTTC. Translation gives CASSKGGRHFF.

This CDR3 is CASSPKQIYYEQYF. For the CDR3, the DNA is TGCGCCAGCAGCCCTAAACAGATTTACTACGAGCAGTACTTC. V is TRBV5-1 and J is TRBJ2-7; D gene uncertain. Germline-derived CDR1 and CDR2 are SGHRS and YFSETQ. V gave up 4 bases and J gave up 3 bases, with 14 bases separating them. The CDR3 is 14 amino acids.

This clone was observed once. The J gene is TRBJ2-1, the V gene TRBV24-1; 10 nucleotides line up with TRBD1. The CDR3 spans 15 residues. CDR1 and CDR2 from the germline V gene are KGHDR and SFDVKD. The V gene end was trimmed by 9 bases and the J gene end by 5 bases; junction bases not matched to a gene: 9. The CDR3 region is CATGEDRGFDNEQFF. The CDR3 DNA follows: TGTGCCACCGGCGAGGACAGGGGGTTCGACAATGAGCAGTTCTTC.

This clone was picked up a small number of times. The rearrangement uses TRBV3-1 (or the pseudogene TRBV3-2) and TRBJ1-4; 8 bases line up with TRBD1. The CDR3 covers 15 residues. Trimming at V came to 4 bases and at J to 6 bases, leaving 7 bases not matched to a gene. CDR1 and CDR2 from the germline V gene are LGHDT and YNNKEL (reference sequence). The CDR3 protein is CASSLRGTGDEKLFF. The CDR3 DNA reads TGTGCCAGCAGCCTCCGGGGGACAGGAGATGAAAAACTGTTTTTT.

The V and J genes are TRBV7-2 and TRBJ2-3; D may be TRBD1 (5 bases). CDR1 SGHTA and CDR2 FQGNSA come from the germline V gene. The CDR3 has 16 residues. Trimming removed 0 bases at V and 6 bases at J, with 16 bases between. CDR3 DNA: TGTGCCAGCAGCTTAGCCTCAGGGTTGGCGTGGGATACGCAGTATTTT. Protein: CASSLASGLAWDTQYF.

CDR3 residues: CASSQDPGTVNTEAFF. The CDR3 region has the DNA TGCGCCAGCAGCCAAGATCCGGGGACAGTGAACACTGAAGCTTTCTTT. The gene calls are TRBV4-3 and TRBJ1-1; 7 nucleotides match TRBD1. The V gene's germline CDR1 is LGHNA and CDR2 YSLEER. This CDR3 comprises 16 residues. V lost 0 bases and J lost 0; bases outside the gene matches: 4.

The genes are TRBV5-1 and TRBJ2-1; no definite D call. The CDR3 is 14 amino acids. Germline V gene sequence: CDR1 SGHRS, CDR2 YFSETQ. Trimming left V 4 bases short and J 0 bases short, with 8 bases between. DNA for the CDR3: TGCGCCAGCAGCCTACAGAACTCCTACAATGAGCAGTTCTTC. Translation: CASSLQNSYNEQFF. The full variable domain, completed using reference TRBV5-1 and TRBJ2-1, is KAGVTQTPRYLIKTRGQQVTLSCSPISGHRSVSWYQQTPGQGLQFLFEYFSETQRNKGNFPGRFSGRQFSNSRSEMNVSTLELGDSALYLCASSLQNSYNEQFFGPGTRLTVL.

The genes are TRBV30 and TRBJ2-7; D is perhaps TRBD2 (6 bases). This CDR3 comprises 13 residues. Germline loops: CDR1 GTSNPN, CDR2 SVGIG (reference sequence). V was trimmed by 3 bases and J by 0 bases, leaving 9 bases between them. The CDR3 DNA reads TGTGCCTGGAGCTCCGGGAGCTCCTACGAGCAGTACTTC. This translates into CAWSSGSSYEQYF.

CDR3 in DNA: TGCGCCAGCAGCCAAGACCGGACGATTAATGAAAAACTGTTTTTT. Amino acids: CASSQDRTINEKLFF. This sequence joins TRBV4-1 and TRBJ1-4; D gene uncertain. The CDR3 covers 15 residues. Germline values: CDR1 MGHRA, CDR2 YSYEKL. Trimming took 0 bases from V and 4 from J, leaving 9 bases between them.

In nucleotides, the CDR3 is TGCGCCAGCAGCTTAGGGACAGGGACATACAATGAGCAGTTCTTC. This encodes CASSLGTGTYNEQFF. The chain has TRBV5-1 and TRBJ2-1; the match to TRBD1 covers 9 bases. V was pared by 2 bases and J by 4 bases, with 4 bases of the junction left unmatched. Per germline, CDR1 SGHRS and CDR2 YFSETQ. CDR3 length: 15 residues.

V is TRBV6-5 and J is TRBJ1-3, with 8 bases that match TRBD1. The J segment lost 0 bases and the V segment lost 6 bases, leaving 4 bases of the junction unmatched. CDR1 and CDR2 from the germline V gene are MNHEY and SVGAGI. CDR3 length: 15 amino acids. CDR3 amino acids: CASRPTGGSGNTIYF. The DNA of the CDR3 is TGTGCCAGCAGACCTACAGGGGGCTCTGGAAACACCATATATTTT.

The chain employs TRBV9 and TRBJ1-4; the match to TRBD1 covers 7 bases. Germline V lookup: CDR1 SGDLS, CDR2 YYNGEE. The CDR3 sequence is 14 residues long. V lost 8 bases to trimming and J lost 4 bases; unmatched junction nucleotides: 8. The CDR3 nucleotides are TGTGCCAGTCAGAGGGACAGTCTTAATGAAAAACTGTTTTTT. Its translation: CASQRDSLNEKLFF.

The CDR3 nucleotides are TGTGCCAGCAGCTTGCCGGGAACTAATGAAAAACTGTTTTTT. Translating it yields CASSLPGTNEKLFF. The chain carries TRBV5-6 and TRBJ1-4; D gene ambiguous. The CDR3 has 14 amino acids. V dropped 1 base and J dropped 1 base, with 5 bases sitting between them. The germline V gene has CDR1 SGHDT and CDR2 YYEEEE.

CDR3 region: CASSLWENYGYTF. The CDR3 DNA reads TGTGCCAGCAGCTTATGGGAGAACTATGGCTACACCTTC. The chain couples TRBV7-9 to TRBJ1-2; D gene unclear. V was pared by 2 bases and J by 2 bases, with 6 bases between. Germline CDR1 is SEHNR and CDR2 is FQNEAQ (reference sequence). This CDR3 has 13 amino acids. Full variable domain (rest looked up from reference TRBV7-9 and TRBJ1-2): DTGVSQNPRHKITKRGQNVTFRCDPISEHNRLYWYRQTLGQGPEFLTYFQNEAQLEKSRLLSDRFSAERPKGSFSTLEIQRTEQGDSAMYLCASSLWENYGYTFGSGTRLTVV.

V and J are TRBV27 and TRBJ2-1; D uncertain. Germline CDR1 reads MNHEY; CDR2 reads SMNVEV (reference sequence). Trimming removed 6 bases from V and 4 bases from J, with 7 bases in between. CDR3 length: 12 residues. Written as DNA, the CDR3 is TGTGCCAGCAGGAGCAGTTACAATGAGCAGTTCTTC. As protein: CASRSSYNEQFF.

The sample holds one count of this clone. The chain couples TRBV10-3 to TRBJ1-1; weak D call: TRBD1 (6 bases). The V and J ends lost 6 bases and 1 base respectively, with 9 bases between them. This CDR3 contains 13 residues. The germline V gene encodes CDR1 ENHRY and CDR2 SYGVKD. Written as DNA, the CDR3 is TGTGCCATCAGGGAACAGGGGAACACTGAAGCTTTCTTT. It yields the protein CAIREQGNTEAFF.